Included here is one TCR beta chain sequence, with context. Its cognate antigen is unknown. Clones were sequenced by immunoSEQ multiplex PCR, and TCRdb holds only the in-frame ones, with some missing. The table includes tens of thousands of clones, around 84% detected once. This specimen belongs to a study of OX40 agonist ivuxolimab in advanced cancers. Findings of the study overall: Doses of 0.1 to 3.0 mg/kg were accompanied by clonal expansion of CD4+ and CD8+ blood T cells by week 6. Undetermined was the antigen specificity of the expanded peripheral T cells.

Germline V CDR1 and CDR2: SGHTA, FQGNSA. With 3 bases removed from V and 5 bases from J, the gap between germline ends came to 7 bases. The CDR3 loop spans 12 amino acids. Specimen: CD4+ or CD8+ T cells sorted from blood, collected in a trial of the OX40 agonist ivuxolimab. This sequence joins TRBV7-2 and TRBJ1-1; possibly TRBD1 for D (5 bases). The clonotype was recovered from an adult with an advanced solid tumor such as melanoma, head and neck, liver or kidney cancer. The CDR3 nucleotides read TGTGCCAGCAGCTTCAGGGAAACTGAAGCTTTCTTT. It codes for CASSFRETEAFF. The full variable domain, in which reference TRBV7-2 and TRBJ1-1 provide the parts outside the CDR3, is GAGVSQSPSNKVTEKGKDVELRCDPISGHTALYWYRQSLGQGLEFLIYFQGNSAPDKSGLPSDRFSAERTGGSVSTLTIQRTQQEDSAVYLCASSFRETEAFFGQGTRLTVV.